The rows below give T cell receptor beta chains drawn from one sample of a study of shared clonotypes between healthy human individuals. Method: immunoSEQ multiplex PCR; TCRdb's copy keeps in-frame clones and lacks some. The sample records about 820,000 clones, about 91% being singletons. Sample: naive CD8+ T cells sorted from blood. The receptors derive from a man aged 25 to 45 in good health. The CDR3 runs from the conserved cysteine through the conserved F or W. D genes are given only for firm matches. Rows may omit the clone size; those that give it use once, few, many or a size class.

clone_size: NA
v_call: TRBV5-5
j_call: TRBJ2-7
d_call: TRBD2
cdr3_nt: TGTGCCAGCAGCTTATTCACTAGCGGTTTGGGTGAGCAGTACTTC
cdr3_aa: CASSLFTSGLGEQYF

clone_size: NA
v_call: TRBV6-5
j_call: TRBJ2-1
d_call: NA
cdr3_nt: TGTGCCAGCACCACAGGGTTACGGGGGAGCAATGAGCAGTTCTTC
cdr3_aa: CASTTGLRGSNEQFF

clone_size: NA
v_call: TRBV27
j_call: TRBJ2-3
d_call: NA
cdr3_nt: TGTGCCAGCAGTCCGACCATTGGACATCCAGATACGCAGTATTTT
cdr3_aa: CASSPTIGHPDTQYF

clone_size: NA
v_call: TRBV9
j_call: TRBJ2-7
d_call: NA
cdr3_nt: TGTGCCAGCTCTGAGCGTCTCGGCTACGAGCAGTACTTC
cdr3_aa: CASSERLGYEQYF

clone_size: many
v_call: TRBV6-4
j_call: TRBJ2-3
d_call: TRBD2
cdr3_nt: TGTGCCAGCAGTGCCGGGACTAGCGGCACAGATACGCAGTATTTT
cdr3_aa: CASSAGTSGTDTQYF

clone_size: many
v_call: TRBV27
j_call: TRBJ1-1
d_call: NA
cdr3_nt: TGTGCCAGCTACCCCGCAGCGAACACTGAAGCTTTCTTT
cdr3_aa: CASYPAANTEAFF

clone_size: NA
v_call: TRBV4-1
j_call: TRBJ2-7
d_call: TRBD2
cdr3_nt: TGCGCCAGCAGCGCCCAGACTAGCGGGATCTACGAGCAGTACTTC
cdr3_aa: CASSAQTSGIYEQYF

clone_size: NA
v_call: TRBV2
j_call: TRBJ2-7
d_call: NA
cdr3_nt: TGTGCCAGCAGGGACAGAGCCTACGAGCAGTACTTC
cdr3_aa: CASRDRAYEQYF

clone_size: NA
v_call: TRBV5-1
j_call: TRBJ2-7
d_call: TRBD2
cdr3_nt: TGCGCCAGCAGCTTGGCGCTAGCGGGAAGGTACGAGCAGTACTTC
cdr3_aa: CASSLALAGRYEQYF

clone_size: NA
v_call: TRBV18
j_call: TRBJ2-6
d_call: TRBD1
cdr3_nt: TGTGCCAGCTCAGTAAACCGGGACAGGGACAACTCTGGGGCCAACGTCCTGACTTTC
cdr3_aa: CASSVNRDRDNSGANVLTF

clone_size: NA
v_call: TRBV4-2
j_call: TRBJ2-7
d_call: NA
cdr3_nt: TGTGCCAGCAGCCAAGATAGGGCCTACGAGCAGTACTTC
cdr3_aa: CASSQDRAYEQYF

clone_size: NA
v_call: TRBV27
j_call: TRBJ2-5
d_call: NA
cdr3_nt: TGTGCCAGCAGCTCCCCCGGGACACGGCAAGAGACCCAGTACTTC
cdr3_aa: CASSSPGTRQETQYF

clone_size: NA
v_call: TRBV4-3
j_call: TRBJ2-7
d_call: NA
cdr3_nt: TGCGCCAGCAGCCAGGGTTCCGACAGGAATATTTACGAGCAGTACTTC
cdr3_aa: CASSQGSDRNIYEQYF

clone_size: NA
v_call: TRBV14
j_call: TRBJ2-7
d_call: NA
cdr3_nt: TGTGCCAGCAGCCAAGTCCTCGGACGGGACCACGAGCAGTACTTC
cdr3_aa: CASSQVLGRDHEQYF

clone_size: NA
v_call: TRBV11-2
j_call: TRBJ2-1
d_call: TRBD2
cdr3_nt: TGTGCCAGCAGCGTCGGACTAGCGGGGTGGGGTGAGCAGTTCTTC
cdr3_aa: CASSVGLAGWGEQFF

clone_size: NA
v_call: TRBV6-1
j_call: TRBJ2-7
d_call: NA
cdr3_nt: TGTGCCAGCAGTCACCGGGACGCCTCCTACGAGCAGTACTTC
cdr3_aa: CASSHRDASYEQYF

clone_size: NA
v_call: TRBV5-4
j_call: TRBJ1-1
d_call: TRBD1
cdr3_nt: TGTGCCAGCAGCCCGTCAAGGGGGCGCGATACTGAAGCTTTCTTT
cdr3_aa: CASSPSRGRDTEAFF

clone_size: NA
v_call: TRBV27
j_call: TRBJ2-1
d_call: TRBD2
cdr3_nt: TGTGCCAGCAGTCCACGACTGAGCGGGAGTTCCAATGAGCAGTTCTTC
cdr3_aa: CASSPRLSGSSNEQFF

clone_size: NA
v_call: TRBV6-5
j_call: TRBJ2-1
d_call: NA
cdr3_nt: TGTGCCAGCAGTTACTCGACGGTTCCCAGGGAGCAGTTCTTC
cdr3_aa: CASSYSTVPREQFF

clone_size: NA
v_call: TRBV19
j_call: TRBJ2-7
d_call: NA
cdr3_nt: TGTGCCAGTAGTTTCGGTAGCGGATACGAGCAGTACTTC
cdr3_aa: CASSFGSGYEQYF

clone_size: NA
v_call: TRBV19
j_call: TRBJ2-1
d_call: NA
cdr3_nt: TGTGCCAGTAGAGGCGTGGGGGAAGGGCAGTTCTTC
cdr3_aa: CASRGVGEGQFF

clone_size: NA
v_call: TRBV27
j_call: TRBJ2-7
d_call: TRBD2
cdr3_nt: TGTGCCAGCAGTCGCGCACTAGCGACCTACGAGCAGTACTTC
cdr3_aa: CASSRALATYEQYF

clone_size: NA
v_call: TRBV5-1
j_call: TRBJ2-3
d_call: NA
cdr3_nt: TGCGCCAGCAGCGAGGGCGCAAATTCAGATACGCAGTATTTT
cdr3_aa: CASSEGANSDTQYF

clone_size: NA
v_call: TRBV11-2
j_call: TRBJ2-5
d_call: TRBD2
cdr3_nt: TGTGCCAGCAGCTTATTGGGTCTAGCGGGAAGCGGCCGGGAGACCCAGTACTTC
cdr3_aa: CASSLLGLAGSGRETQYF

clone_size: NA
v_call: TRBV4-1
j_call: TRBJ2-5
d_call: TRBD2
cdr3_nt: TGCGCCACCTCCGGACTAGCGGGAGAAGAGACCCAGTACTTC
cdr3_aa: CATSGLAGEETQYF

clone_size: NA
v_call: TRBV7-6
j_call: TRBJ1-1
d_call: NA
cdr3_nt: TGTGCCAGCAGCCCAATGAACACTGAAGCTTTCTTT
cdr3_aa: CASSPMNTEAFF

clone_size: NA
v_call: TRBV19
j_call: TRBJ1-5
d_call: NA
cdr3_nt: TGTGCCAGTAGTATCACAGGTTATAGCAATCAGCCCCAGCATTTT
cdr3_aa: CASSITGYSNQPQHF

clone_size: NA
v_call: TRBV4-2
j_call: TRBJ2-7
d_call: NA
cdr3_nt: TGTGCCAGCAGCCAAGAATTAAGCACGACAGATCTTCTCTACGAGCAGTACTTC
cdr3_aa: CASSQELSTTDLLYEQYF

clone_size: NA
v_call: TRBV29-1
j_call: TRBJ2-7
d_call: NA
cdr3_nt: TGCAGCGTCGTGCTCCTGTGGGGGGACTCCTACGAGCAGTACTTC
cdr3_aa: CSVVLLWGDSYEQYF

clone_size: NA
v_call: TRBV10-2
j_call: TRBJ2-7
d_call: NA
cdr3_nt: TGCGCCAGCAGGCAGGGACACCCGTTCTACGAGCAGTACTTC
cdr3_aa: CASRQGHPFYEQYF

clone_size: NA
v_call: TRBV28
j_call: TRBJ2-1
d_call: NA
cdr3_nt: TGTGCCAGCAGCTTGCGCCGTAGCTCCTACAATGAGCAGTTCTTC
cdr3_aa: CASSLRRSSYNEQFF

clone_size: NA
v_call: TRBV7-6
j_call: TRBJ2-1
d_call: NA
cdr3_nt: TGTGCCAGCAGTTTACCCGGGCCACGGCTCGATGAGCAGTTCTTC
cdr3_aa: CASSLPGPRLDEQFF